Described below is a single T cell receptor beta chain sequence and its context. Antigen: not known. The same CDR3 also results from other DNA sequences found in this sample. The protocol was immunoSEQ multiplex PCR, while the TCRdb copy is restricted to in-frame clones and leaves out a portion. The table shows over 2 million clones, with roughly 92% occurring only once. This sample stems from a study of shared clonotypes between healthy human individuals. Study details: Serving as donors were two women and a few men, whose ages spanned 18 to 49.

Broader study findings: Rarefaction indicated that sorted-subset sequencing remained incomplete although depth was large.

Subsets obtained from CD4+ cells comprised CD45RA+ naive and CD45RA-negative memory cells. V was cut by 0 bases and J by 4 bases, with 7 bases left in between. The CDR3 has 13 residues. Germline V lookup: CDR1 MNHEY, CDR2 SVGAGI. This chain joins TRBV6-5 and TRBJ2-7; D may match TRBD1 or TRBD2 (5 bases each). The TCR comes from a man aged 18 to 30 in good health. Some clones in this sample may be carry-over from other donors' samples. The source material was naive CD4+ T cells from PBMCs. Documented subset: CD45RA+ positively selected. CDR3 loop: CASSYSRGYEQYF. DNA of the CDR3: TGTGCCAGCAGTTACTCGAGGGGTTACGAGCAGTACTTC.